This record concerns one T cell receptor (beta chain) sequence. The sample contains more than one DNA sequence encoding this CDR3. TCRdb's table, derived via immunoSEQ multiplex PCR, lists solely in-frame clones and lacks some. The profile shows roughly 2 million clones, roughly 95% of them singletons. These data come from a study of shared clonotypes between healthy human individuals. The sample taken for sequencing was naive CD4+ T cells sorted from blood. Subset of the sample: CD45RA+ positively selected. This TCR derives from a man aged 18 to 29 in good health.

CDR3 nucleotide sequence: TGTGCCAGCAGTTTAACGAGCAATCAGCCCCAGCATTTT. Protein product: CASSLTSNQPQHF. This sequence joins TRBV27 and TRBJ1-5; the D is unclear. The CDR3 contains 13 residues. The germline gives CDR1 MNHEY, CDR2 SMNVEV (reference sequence). Trimming cost V 2 bases and J 1 base, with 3 bases left between them.